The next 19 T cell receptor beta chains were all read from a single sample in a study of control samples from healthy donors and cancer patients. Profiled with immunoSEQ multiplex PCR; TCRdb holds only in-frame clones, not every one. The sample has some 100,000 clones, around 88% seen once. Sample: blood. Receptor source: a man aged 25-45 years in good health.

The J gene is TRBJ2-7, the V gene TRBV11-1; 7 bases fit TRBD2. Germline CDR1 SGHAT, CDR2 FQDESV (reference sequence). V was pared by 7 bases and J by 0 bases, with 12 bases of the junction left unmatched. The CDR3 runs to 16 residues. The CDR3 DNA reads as TGTGCCAGCACTCCTCGATACGGGAGGACCTCCTACGAGCAGTACTTC. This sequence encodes CASTPRYGRTSYEQYF.

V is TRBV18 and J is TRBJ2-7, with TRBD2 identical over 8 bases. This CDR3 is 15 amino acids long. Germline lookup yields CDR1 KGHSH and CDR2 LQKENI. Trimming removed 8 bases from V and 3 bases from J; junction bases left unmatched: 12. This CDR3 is CASTPLAVTNYEQYF. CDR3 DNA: TGTGCCAGCACTCCACTAGCGGTAACCAACTACGAGCAGTACTTC.

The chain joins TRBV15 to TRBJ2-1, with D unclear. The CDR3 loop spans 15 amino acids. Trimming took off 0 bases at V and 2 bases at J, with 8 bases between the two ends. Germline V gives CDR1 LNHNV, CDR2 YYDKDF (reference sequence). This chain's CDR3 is CATSRDLVTYNEQFF. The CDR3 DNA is TGTGCCACCAGCAGAGACCTGGTGACCTACAATGAGCAGTTCTTC.

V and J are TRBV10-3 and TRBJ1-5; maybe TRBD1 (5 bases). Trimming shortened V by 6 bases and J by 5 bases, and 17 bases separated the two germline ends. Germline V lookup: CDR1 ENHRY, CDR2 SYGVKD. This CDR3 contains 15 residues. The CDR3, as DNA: TGTGCCATCAGCCCTACGGGGGGGAGAGATCAGCCCCAGCATTTT. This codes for CAISPTGGRDQPQHF.

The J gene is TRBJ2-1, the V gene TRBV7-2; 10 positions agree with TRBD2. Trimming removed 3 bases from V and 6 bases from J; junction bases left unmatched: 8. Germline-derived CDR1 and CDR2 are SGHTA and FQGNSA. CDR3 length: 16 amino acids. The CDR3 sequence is CASSFIPGLAFNEQFF. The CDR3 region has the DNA TGTGCCAGCAGCTTCATACCGGGACTAGCGTTCAATGAGCAGTTCTTC.

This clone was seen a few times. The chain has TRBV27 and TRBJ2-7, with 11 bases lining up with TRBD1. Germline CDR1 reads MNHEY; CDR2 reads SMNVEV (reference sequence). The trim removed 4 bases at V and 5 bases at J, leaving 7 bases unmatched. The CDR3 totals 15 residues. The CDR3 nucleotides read TGTGCCAGCAGTTCGCCCGGGACAGGGGGACACGAGCAGTACTTC. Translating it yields CASSSPGTGGHEQYF.

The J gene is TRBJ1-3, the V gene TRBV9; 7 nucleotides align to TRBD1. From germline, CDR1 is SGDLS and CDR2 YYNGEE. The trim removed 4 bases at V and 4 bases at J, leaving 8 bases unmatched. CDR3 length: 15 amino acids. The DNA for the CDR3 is TGTGCCAGCAGCCCCGAGACAGGGCCGGGAAACACCATATATTTT. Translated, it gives CASSPETGPGNTIYF.

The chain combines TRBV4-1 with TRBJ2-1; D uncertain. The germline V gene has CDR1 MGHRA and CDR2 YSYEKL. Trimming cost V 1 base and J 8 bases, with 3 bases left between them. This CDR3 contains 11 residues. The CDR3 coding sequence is TGCGCCAGCAGCCAAGGGTATGAGCAGTTCTTC. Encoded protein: CASSQGYEQFF.

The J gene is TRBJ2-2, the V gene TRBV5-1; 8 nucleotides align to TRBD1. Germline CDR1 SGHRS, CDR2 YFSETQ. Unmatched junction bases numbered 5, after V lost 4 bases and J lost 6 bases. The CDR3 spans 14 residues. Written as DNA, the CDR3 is TGCGCCAGCAGCAATGAGACAGGGGCCGGGGAGCTGTTTTTT. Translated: CASSNETGAGELFF.

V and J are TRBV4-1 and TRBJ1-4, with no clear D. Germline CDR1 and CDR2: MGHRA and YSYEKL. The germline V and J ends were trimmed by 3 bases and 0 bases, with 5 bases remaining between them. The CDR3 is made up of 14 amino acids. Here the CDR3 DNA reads TGCGCCAGCAGCCATCAGTCAACTAATGAAAAACTGTTTTTT. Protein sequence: CASSHQSTNEKLFF.

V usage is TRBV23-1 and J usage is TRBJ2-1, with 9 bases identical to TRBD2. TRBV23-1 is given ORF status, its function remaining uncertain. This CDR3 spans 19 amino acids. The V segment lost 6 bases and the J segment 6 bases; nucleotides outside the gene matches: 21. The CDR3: CASSHENGLAPRGLNEQFF. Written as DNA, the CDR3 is TGCGCCAGCAGCCACGAAAACGGACTAGCGCCAAGAGGGCTCAATGAGCAGTTCTTC.

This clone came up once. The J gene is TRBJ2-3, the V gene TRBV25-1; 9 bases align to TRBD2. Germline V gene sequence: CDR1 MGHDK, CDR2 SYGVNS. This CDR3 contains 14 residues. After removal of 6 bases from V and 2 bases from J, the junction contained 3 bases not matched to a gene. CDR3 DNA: TGTGCCAGCAGATTAGCGGGAGACACAGATACGCAGTATTTT. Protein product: CASRLAGDTDTQYF.

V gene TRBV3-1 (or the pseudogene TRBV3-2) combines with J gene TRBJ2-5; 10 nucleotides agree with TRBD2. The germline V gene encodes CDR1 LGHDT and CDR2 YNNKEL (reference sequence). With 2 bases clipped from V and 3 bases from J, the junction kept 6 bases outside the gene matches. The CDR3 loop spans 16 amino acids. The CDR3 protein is CASSQISSGSEETQYF. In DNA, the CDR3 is TGTGCCAGCAGCCAAATTTCTAGCGGGAGTGAAGAGACCCAGTACTTC.

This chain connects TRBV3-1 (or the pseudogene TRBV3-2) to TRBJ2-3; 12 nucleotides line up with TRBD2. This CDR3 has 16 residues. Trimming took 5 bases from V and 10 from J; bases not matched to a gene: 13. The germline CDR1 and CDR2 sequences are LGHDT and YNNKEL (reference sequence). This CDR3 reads CASSIQGLAGGVAQYF. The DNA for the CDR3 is TGTGCCAGCAGCATTCAAGGTCTAGCGGGAGGGGTTGCGCAGTATTTT.

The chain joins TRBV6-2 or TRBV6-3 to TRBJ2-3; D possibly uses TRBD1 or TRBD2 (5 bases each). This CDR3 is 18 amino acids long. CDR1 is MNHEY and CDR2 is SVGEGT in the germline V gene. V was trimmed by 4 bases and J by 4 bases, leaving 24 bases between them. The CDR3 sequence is CASSFRSPLRPGPDTQYF. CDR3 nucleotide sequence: TGTGCCAGCAGTTTTAGATCCCCCCTCAGACCGGGACCAGATACGCAGTATTTT.

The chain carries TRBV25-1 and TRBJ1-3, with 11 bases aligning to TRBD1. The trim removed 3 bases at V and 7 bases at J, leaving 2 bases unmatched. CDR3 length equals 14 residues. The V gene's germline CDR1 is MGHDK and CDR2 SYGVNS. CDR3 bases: TGTGCCAGCAGTGAGGGACAGGGGGACAACACCATATATTTT. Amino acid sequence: CASSEGQGDNTIYF.

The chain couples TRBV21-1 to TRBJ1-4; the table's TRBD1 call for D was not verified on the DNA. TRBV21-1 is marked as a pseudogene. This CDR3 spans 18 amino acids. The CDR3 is CASIKSLRTGTASEKLFF. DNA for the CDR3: TGTGCCAGCATCAAAAGTCTCAGAACAGGGACAGCTAGTGAAAAACTGTTTTTT.

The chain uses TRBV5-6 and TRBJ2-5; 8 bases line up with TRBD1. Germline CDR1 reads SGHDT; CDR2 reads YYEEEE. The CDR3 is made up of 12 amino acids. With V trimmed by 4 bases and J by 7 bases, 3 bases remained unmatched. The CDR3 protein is CASSVQGGTQYF. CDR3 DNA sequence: TGTGCCAGCAGCGTACAGGGGGGGACCCAGTACTTC.

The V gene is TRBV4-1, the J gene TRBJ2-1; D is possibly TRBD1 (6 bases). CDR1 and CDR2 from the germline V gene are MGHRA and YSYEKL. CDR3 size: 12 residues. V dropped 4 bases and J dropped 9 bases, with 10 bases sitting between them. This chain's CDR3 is CASSPQGSEQFF. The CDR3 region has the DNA TGCGCCAGCAGCCCACAGGGTAGTGAGCAGTTCTTC.